The 15 T cell receptor delta chains below come from one sample, sequenced in a study of Vγ9Vδ2 T cells in congenital toxoplasmosis. Template-switch reverse transcription used TRGC- and TRDC-specific primers together in a single tube. The TRGC primer was designed to bind both TRGC1 and TRGC2 constant genes. TCRdb called clones from the reads again using CATT. The sample lists 550 to 700 delta-chain clones, roughly 30% occurring once. Source material: gamma-delta T cells from blood. Every receptor here comes from a child under 10 years old born to a mother with Toxoplasma gondii infection during pregnancy, either congenitally infected or uninfected (not recorded which).

As regards this clone: It is likely a read error: a sequence one base away is far more abundant. The chain employs TRDV1 and TRDJ1; 9 nucleotides match TRDD2. The J gene, missing from TCRdb, was assigned here through DNA to germline matching. This CDR3 region has 19 residues. From germline, CDR1 is TSWWSYY and CDR2 QGS. CDR3 protein: CSLGAPSYVPPSHTDKLIF. CDR3 coding DNA: TGTTCTCTTGGGGCACCTTCCTACGTTCCGCCCAGTCACACCGATAAACTCATCTTT.

As regards this clone: A single base is all that separates this from a far larger clone, so a read error is likely. The chain uses TRDV1 and TRDJ1; D is undetermined. Germline V gene sequence: CDR1 TSWWSYY, CDR2 QGS. The CDR3 runs to 13 residues. Trimming took off 3 bases at V and 4 bases at J, with 9 bases between the two ends. The CDR3, as DNA: TGTGCTCTTGGGGAGATAGGGTACGATAAACTCATCTTT. Encoded protein: CALGEIGYDKLIF.

The chain has TRDV1 and TRDJ1; D may match TRDD2 or TRDD3 (6 bases each). TCRdb records no J gene; here it was assigned by comparing the DNA to germline. V lost 3 bases to trimming and J lost 1 base, with 30 bases between them. Germline CDR1 reads TSWWSYY; CDR2 reads QGS. The CDR3 consists of 21 residues. The CDR3, as DNA: TGTGCTCTTGGGGATGACCTCTCCTACAAAGGGTACTGGGCCCCCACCGATAAACTCATCTTT. This translates into CALGDDLSYKGYWAPTDKLIF.

Regarding this clone: The protein recorded in TCRdb matches a much larger clone and deviates from this DNA's translation at residue 16, suggesting a read error; the protein here is obtained by translating the DNA. No call exists for the J gene, whereas the V gene is TRDV1; no check of the table's D call, TRDD2, against the DNA was made. Germline-derived CDR1 and CDR2 are TSWWSYY and QGS. The CDR3 is made up of 19 amino acids. CDR3 nucleotides: TGTGCTCTTGGGGCACCTTCCTACGTTCCGCCCAGTCACACCGATAATCTCATCTTT. Translation gives CALGAPSYVPPSHTDNLIF.

Comments on this clone: This likely reflects a read error, since a far larger clone is one base away. This sample includes further DNA sequences coding for the same CDR3. The chain joins TRDV1 to TRDJ1; TRDD3 matches 12 bases. The J gene, missing from TCRdb, was assigned here through DNA to germline matching. The CDR3 spans 19 residues. The junction had 16 bases not matched to a gene; V was cut back by 3 bases and J by 5 bases. The V gene's germline CDR1 is TSWWSYY and CDR2 QGS. The CDR3 sequence is CALGDPTPYWGILTDKLIF. CDR3 DNA sequence: TGTGCTCTTGGGGATCCAACTCCGTACTGGGGGATACTCACAGATAAACTCATCTTT.

This clone was seen more than once but under ten times. A read error is the likely source, as a far larger clone sits one nucleotide away. This chain links TRDV1 with TRDJ1; 8 positions agree with TRDD3. V shed 1 base and J 3 bases; nucleotides not matched to a gene: 22. The CDR3 has 21 residues. The germline V gene has CDR1 TSWWSYY and CDR2 QGS. CDR3 sequence (DNA): TGTGCTCTTGGGGAACGGGCGCTCCAACTTGGGGGGGATAGGGTCGCCGATAAACTCATCTTT. Translated, it gives CALGERALQLGGDRVADKLIF.

This clone was detected a few times. A far larger clone is only one base removed, so a read error is likely. Other DNA variants within this sample encode the same CDR3. The chain employs TRDV1 and TRDJ1; 7 bases are shared with TRDD3. The CDR3 loop spans 24 amino acids. Germline V gene data show CDR1 as TSWWSYY and CDR2 as QGS. The CDR3 here is CALGEPSVVSLPPRGIRWTDKLIF. The DNA of the CDR3 is TGTGCTCTTGGGGAACCGTCCGTAGTGAGTCTACCTCCACGGGGGATTCGGTGGACCGATAAACTCATCTTC.

Regarding this clone: This probably arose from a read error, given a far larger clone one base away. The same CDR3 is also encoded by other DNA sequences in this sample. The rearrangement joins TRDV2 to TRDJ1; TRDD3 matches at 9 bases. Germline V gives CDR1 GEAIGNYY, CDR2 EKD. The CDR3 totals 19 residues. V shed 4 bases, J shed 5 bases, and the junction held 22 bases outside the gene matches. For the CDR3, the DNA is TGTGCCTGTGATACCGTCTTGTTCGGGGATACGCAAGGTCAGGATAAACTCATCTTT. Translation: CACDTVLFGDTQGQDKLIF.

Worth noting for this clone: It differs at one base from a far larger clone, so likely a read error. In the same sample, other DNA sequences code for this CDR3. The chain joins TRDV1 to TRDJ1, with D perhaps TRDD3 (5 bases). The CDR3 is made up of 13 amino acids. The germline V gene has CDR1 TSWWSYY and CDR2 QGS. For the CDR3, the DNA is TGTGCTCTCGGGGAGATAGGGGACGATAAACTCATCTTT. Its protein product is CALGEIGDDKLIF.

Points on this clone: This may stem from a read error, because a much larger clone lies one nucleotide away. The chain carries TRDV2 and TRDJ3; 7 bases agree with TRDD3. No J gene was available from TCRdb, and it was assigned here by a germline match of the DNA. CDR1 GEAIGNYY and CDR2 EKD come from the germline V gene. The CDR3 spans 18 residues. CDR3 sequence reads: CACDVLGPSSWDTQQMFF. The CDR3, as DNA: TGTGCCTGTGACGTACTGGGGCCGAGCTCCTGGGACACCCAACAGATGTTTTTC.

Regarding this clone: Only one base separates this from a far larger clonotype, so it likely reflects a read error. Different DNA sequences within this sample yield the same CDR3. The J gene is TRDJ1, the V gene TRDV1; 9 nucleotides agree with TRDD2. TCRdb carries no J gene annotation; the J gene was assigned here by matching the DNA with germline. V was pared by 4 bases and J by 0 bases, with 15 bases of the junction left unmatched. Germline CDR1 reads TSWWSYY; CDR2 reads QGS. CDR3 length: 19 amino acids. The CDR3 loop reads CALGAPSYVPPSHTDKLIF. The CDR3 nucleotides are TGTGCTCTTGGGGCACCTTCCTACGTTCCGCCTAGTCACACCGATAAACTCATCTTT.

This clone has only a few counts. This likely stems from a read error, as it lies one base from a far larger clone. At the DNA level, this CDR3 is encoded by other sequences in the same sample as well. This chain connects TRDV2 to TRDJ1; 9 nucleotides agree with TRDD3. CDR1 GEAIGNYY and CDR2 EKD come from the germline V gene. The CDR3 sequence is 15 residues long. The ends lost 0 bases at V and 5 bases at J; junction bases unmatched: 6. The CDR3 DNA reads as TGTGCCTGTGACACCCTGGGGGATTTCACAGATAAACTCATCTTT. It translates to CACDTLGDFTDKLIF.

Points on this clone: The translation of this DNA and the TCRdb protein of a much larger clone differ at residue 13, probably owing to a read error; the protein shown here is translated from the DNA. The chain links TRDV1 to TRDJ1; 10 positions match TRDD3. This CDR3 has 25 residues. Germline V lookup: CDR1 TSWWSYY, CDR2 QGS. Trimming removed 3 bases from V and 0 bases from J; junction bases left unmatched: 31. CDR3 sequence: CALGDPHGGLSSFFPTGGYTDKLIF. The CDR3 DNA reads as TGTGCTCTTGGGGATCCGCACGGAGGACTTTCCTCTTTCTTTCCTACTGGGGGATACACCGATAAACTCATCTTT.

In this sample, this clone turned up a few times. A read error likely explains this, since a far larger clone differs by one base. This chain links TRDV1 with TRDJ1, with 9 positions matching TRDD3. Germline CDR1 is TSWWSYY and CDR2 is QGS. This CDR3 region has 23 residues. CDR3 nucleotides: TGTGCTCTTGGGGGCTTTCTAACTACTCGGGTGGGGGATAAGATATGGGGCACCGATAAACGCATCTTT. Translating it yields CALGGFLTTRVGDKIWGTDKRIF.

This clone showed up just a few times. It differs at one base from a far larger clone, so likely a read error. The rearrangement links TRDV1 to TRDJ1, with 8 bases lining up with TRDD3. Losses at the gene ends were 4 bases for V and 1 base for J; bases not matched to a gene: 23. Germline V gives CDR1 TSWWSYY, CDR2 QGS. The length of the CDR3 is 21 residues. This CDR3 reads CALGVKTIPTYWGFSTDKLIF. Written as DNA, the CDR3 is TGTGCTCTTGGGGTAAAGACAATCCCCACGTACTGGGGGTTTTCCACCGATAAACTCATCTTT.